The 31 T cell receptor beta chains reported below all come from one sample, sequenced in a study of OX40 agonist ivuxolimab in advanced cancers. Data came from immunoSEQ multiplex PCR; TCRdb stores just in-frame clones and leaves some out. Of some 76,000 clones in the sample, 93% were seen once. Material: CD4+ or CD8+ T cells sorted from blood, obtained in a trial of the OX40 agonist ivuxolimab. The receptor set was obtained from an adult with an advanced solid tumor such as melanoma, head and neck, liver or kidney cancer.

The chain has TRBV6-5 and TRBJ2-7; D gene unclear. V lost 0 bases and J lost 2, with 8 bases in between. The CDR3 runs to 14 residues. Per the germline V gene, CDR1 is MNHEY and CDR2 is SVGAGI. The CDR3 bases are TGTGCCAGCAGTTACTCGAGTTTTACCTACGAGCAGTACTTC. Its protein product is CASSYSSFTYEQYF.

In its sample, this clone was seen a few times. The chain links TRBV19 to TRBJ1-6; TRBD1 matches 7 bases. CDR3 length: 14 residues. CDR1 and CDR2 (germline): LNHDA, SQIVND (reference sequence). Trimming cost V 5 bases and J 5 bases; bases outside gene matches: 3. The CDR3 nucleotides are TGTGCCAGTAGTTTCGGGACAGATAATTCACCCCTCCACTTT. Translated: CASSFGTDNSPLHF. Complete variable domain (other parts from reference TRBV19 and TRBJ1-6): DGGITQSPKYLFRKEGQNVTLSCEQNLNHDAMYWYRQDPGQGLRLIYYSQIVNDFQKGDIAEGYSVSREKKESFPLTVTSAQKNPTAFYLCASSFGTDNSPLHFGNGTRLTVT.

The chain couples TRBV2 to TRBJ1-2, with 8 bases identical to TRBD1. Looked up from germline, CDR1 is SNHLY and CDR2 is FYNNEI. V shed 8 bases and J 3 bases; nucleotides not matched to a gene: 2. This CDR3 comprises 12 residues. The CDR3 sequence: CASGQGDYGYTF. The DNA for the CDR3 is TGTGCCAGCGGACAGGGAGACTATGGCTACACCTTC.

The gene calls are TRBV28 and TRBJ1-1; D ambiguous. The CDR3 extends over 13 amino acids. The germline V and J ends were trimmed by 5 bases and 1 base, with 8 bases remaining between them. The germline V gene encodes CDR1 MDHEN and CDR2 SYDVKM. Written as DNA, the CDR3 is TGTGCCAGCAGTGAGAGACCGAACACTGAAGCTTTCTTT. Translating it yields CASSERPNTEAFF.

The CDR3 DNA reads as TGTGCCAGCAGTACCGATCGAGAACGGGGCGACACCGGGGAGCTGTTTTTT. This translates into CASSTDRERGDTGELFF. V and J are TRBV2 and TRBJ2-2; TRBD1 or TRBD2 may be the D gene (5 bases each). This CDR3 has 17 amino acids. Trimming removed 5 bases at V and 3 bases at J, with 19 bases between. The V gene's germline CDR1 is SNHLY and CDR2 FYNNEI.

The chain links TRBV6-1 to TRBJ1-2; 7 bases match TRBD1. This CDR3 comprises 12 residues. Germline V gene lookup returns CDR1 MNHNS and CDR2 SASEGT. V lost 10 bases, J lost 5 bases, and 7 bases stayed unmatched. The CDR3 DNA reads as TGTGCCACTACGACAGGGTCTTATGGCTACACCTTC. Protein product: CATTTGSYGYTF.

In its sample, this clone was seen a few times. CDR3 nucleotides: TGTGCCAGCAGCTTGTCTAGGACAGGGACAGATACGCAGTATTTT. This codes for CASSLSRTGTDTQYF. This chain uses TRBV5-6 with TRBJ2-3; 8 bases line up with TRBD1. Unmatched junction bases numbered 4, after V lost 1 base and J lost 3 bases. CDR1 is SGHDT, CDR2 YYEEEE, per germline. This CDR3 is built from 15 residues.

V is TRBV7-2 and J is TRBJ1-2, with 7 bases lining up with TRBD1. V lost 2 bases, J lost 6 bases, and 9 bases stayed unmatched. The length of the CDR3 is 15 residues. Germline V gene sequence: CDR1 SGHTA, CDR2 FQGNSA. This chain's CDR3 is CASSLSKTGSDGYTF. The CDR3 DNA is TGTGCCAGCAGCTTATCTAAGACAGGGAGCGATGGCTACACCTTC.

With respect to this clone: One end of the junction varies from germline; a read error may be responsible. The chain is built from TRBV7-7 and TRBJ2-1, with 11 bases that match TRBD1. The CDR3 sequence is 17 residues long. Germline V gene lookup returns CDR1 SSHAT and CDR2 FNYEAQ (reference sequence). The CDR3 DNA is TGTGCTAGCAGCTTAGATCCGGGACAGGGGGCCTACAATGAGCAGTTCTTC. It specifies CASSLDPGQGAYNEQFF.

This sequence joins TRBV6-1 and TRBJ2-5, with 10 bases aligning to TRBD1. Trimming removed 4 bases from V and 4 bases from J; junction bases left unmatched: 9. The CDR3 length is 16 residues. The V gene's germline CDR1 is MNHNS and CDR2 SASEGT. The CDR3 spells CASSVTGGGFGETQYF. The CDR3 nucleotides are TGTGCCAGCAGTGTGACAGGGGGCGGCTTTGGAGAGACCCAGTACTTC.

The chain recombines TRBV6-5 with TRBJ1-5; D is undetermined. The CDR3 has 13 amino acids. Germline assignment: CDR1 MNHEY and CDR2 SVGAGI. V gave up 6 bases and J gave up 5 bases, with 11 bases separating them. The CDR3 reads CASSPSSDQPQHF. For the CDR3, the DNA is TGTGCCAGCAGCCCGTCCAGCGATCAGCCCCAGCATTTT.

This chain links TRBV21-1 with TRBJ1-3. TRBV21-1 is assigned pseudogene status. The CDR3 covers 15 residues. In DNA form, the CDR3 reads TGTGCCAGCAGCAAAGCGCGTCTGTTTTCAAACACCATATATTTT. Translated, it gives CASSKARLFSNTIYF.

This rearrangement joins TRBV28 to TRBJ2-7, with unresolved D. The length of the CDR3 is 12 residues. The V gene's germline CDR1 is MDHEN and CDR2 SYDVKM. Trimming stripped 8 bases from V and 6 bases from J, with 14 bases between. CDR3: CASGYLSGEQYF. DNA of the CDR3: TGTGCCAGCGGGTACCTTAGTGGCGAGCAGTACTTC.

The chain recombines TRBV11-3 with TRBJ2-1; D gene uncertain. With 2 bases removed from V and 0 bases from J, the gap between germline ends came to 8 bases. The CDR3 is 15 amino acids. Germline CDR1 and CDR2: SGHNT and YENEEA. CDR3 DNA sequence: TGTGCCAGCAGCTTACAGGTTAGCTCCTACAATGAGCAGTTCTTC. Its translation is CASSLQVSSYNEQFF.

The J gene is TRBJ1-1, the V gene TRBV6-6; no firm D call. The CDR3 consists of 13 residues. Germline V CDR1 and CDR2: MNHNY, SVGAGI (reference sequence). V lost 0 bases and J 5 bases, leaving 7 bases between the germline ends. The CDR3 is CASSYSSATEAFF. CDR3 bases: TGTGCCAGCAGTTACTCTTCAGCTACTGAAGCTTTCTTT.

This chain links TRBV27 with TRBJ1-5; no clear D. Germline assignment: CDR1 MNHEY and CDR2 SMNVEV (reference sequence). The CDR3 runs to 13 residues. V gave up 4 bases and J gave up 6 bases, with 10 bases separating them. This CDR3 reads CASSSSRSQPQHF. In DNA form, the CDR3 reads TGTGCCAGCAGTTCCTCCAGGTCTCAGCCCCAGCATTTT.

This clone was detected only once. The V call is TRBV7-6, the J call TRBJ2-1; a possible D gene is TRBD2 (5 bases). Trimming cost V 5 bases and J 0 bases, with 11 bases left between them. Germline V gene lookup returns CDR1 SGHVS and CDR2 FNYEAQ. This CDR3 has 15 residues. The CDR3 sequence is CASSLSGSSYNEQFF. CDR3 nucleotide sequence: TGTGCCAGCAGCCTTTCTGGGAGCTCCTACAATGAGCAGTTCTTC. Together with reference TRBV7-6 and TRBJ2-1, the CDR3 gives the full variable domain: GAGVSQSPRYKVTKRGQDVALRCDPISGHVSLYWYRQALGQGPEFLTYFNYEAQQDKSGLPNDRFSAERPEGSISTLTIQRTEQRDSAMYRCASSLSGSSYNEQFFGPGTRLTVL.

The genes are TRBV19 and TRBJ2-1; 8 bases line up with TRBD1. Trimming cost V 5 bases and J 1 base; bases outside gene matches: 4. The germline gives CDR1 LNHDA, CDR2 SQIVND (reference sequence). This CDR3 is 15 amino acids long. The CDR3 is CASSGRQGSYNEQFF. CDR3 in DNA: TGTGCCAGTAGTGGACGACAGGGGTCCTACAATGAGCAGTTCTTC.

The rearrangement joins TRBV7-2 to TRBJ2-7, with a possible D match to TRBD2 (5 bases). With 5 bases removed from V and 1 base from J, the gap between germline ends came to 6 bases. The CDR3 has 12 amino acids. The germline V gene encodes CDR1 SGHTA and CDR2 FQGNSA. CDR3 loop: CASSEGSYEQYF. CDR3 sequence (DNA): TGTGCCAGCAGCGAGGGTTCCTACGAGCAGTACTTC.

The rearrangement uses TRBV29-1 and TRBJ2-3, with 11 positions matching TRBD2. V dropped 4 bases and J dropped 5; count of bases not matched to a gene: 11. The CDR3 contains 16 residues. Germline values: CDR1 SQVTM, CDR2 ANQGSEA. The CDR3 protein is CSVAGYLSGGVDTQYF. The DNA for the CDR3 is TGCAGCGTTGCCGGTTATCTTAGCGGGGGGGTAGATACGCAGTATTTT.

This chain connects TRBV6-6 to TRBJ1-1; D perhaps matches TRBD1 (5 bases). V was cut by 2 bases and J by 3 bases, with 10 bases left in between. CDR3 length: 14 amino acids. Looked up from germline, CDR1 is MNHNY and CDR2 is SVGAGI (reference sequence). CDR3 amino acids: CASSYMGDHTEAFF. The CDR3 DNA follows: TGTGCCAGCAGTTACATGGGGGATCACACTGAAGCTTTCTTT.

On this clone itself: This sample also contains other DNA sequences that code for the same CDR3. The CDR3 here is CASSFSTGELFF. The CDR3 nucleotides are TGTGCCAGCAGCTTTAGCACCGGGGAGCTGTTTTTT. This chain joins TRBV11-2 and TRBJ2-2; D remains unclear. Germline V lookup: CDR1 SGHAT, CDR2 FQNNGV. The CDR3 has 12 amino acids. The V end was cut by 3 bases, the J end by 4 bases, with 3 bases between.

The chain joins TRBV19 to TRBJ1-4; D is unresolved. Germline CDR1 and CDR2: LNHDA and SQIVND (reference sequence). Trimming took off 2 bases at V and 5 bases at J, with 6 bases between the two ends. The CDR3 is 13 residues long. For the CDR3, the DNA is TGTGCCAGTAGTATACTCAGAAATGAAAAACTGTTTTTT. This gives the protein CASSILRNEKLFF.

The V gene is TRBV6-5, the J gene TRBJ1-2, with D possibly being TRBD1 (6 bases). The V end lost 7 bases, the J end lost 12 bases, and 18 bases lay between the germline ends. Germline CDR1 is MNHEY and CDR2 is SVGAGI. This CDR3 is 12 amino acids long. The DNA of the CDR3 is TGTGCCAGCACCCACCCGGACAGCATTAACACCTTC. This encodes CASTHPDSINTF.

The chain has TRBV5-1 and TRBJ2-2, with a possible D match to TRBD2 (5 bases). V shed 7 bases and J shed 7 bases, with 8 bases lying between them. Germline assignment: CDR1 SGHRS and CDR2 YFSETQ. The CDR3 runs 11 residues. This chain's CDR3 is CASRGGGELFF. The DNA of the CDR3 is TGCGCCAGCCGTGGAGGCGGGGAGCTGTTTTTT.

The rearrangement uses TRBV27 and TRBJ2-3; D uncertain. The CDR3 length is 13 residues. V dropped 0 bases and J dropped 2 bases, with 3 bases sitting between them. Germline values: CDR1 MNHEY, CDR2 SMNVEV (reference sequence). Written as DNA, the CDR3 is TGTGCCAGCAGTTTATCCGTCACAGATACGCAGTATTTT. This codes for CASSLSVTDTQYF.

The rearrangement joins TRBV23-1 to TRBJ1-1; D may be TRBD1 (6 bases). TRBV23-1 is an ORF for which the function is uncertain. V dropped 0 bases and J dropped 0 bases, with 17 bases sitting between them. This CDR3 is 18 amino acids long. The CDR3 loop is CASSQSPQGIFMNTEAFF. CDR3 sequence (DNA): TGCGCCAGCAGTCAATCGCCCCAGGGGATCTTCATGAACACTGAAGCTTTCTTT.

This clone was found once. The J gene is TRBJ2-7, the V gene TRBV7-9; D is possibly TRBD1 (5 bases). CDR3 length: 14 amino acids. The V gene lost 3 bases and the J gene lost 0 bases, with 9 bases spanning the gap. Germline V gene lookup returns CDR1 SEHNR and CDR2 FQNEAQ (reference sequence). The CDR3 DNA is TGTGCCAGCAGCTTGACAGAAAACTCCTACGAGCAGTACTTC. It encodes CASSLTENSYEQYF.

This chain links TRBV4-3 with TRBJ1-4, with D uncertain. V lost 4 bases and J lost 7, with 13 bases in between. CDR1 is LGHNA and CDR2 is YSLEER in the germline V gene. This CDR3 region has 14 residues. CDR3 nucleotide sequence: TGCGCCAGCAGCCCTTCGGGATTGGGTGAAAAACTGTTTTTT. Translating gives CASSPSGLGEKLFF.

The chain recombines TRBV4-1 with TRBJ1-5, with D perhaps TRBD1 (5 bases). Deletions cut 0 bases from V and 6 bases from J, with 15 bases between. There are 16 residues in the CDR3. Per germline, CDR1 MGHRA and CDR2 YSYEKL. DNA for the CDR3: TGCGCCAGCAGCCAAGATCAAGGGGCGCGAGGTCAGCCCCAGCATTTT. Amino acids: CASSQDQGARGQPQHF.

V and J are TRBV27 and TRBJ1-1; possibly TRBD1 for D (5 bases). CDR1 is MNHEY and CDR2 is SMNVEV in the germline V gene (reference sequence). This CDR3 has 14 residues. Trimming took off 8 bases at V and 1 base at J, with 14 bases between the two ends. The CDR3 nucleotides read TGTGCCAGCCGACAAGGGGATTCGAACACTGAAGCTTTCTTT. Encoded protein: CASRQGDSNTEAFF.